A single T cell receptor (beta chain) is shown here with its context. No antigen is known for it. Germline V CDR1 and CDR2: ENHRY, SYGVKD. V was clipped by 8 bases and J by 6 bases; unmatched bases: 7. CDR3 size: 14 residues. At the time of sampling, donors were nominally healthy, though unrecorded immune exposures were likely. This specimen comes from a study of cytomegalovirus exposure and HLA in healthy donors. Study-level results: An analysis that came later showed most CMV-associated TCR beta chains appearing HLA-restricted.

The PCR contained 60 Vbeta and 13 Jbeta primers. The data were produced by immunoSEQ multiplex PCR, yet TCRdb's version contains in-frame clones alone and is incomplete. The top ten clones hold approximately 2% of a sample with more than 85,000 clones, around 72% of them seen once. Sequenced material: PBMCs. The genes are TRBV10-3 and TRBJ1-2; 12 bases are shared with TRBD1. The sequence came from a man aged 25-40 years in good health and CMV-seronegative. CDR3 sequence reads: CAISGTGGEHGYTF. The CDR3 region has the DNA TGTGCCATCTCGGGGACAGGGGGCGAACATGGCTACACCTTC.